This T cell receptor (beta chain) was sequenced in a study of T cell repertoires in cytomegalovirus infection (dated by TCRdb to the late 2010s). Turning to the overall study: Donor HLA type was relevant to the analysis, as public TCR beta signatures indicated carriage of CMV infection together with the matching HLA type.

Points on this clonotype: Which antigen it targets is not known. No base quality information exists; no much larger clone differs at one position.

The V and J ends are trimmed by 1 base and 7 bases, leaving 13 bases between them. The CDR3 holds 15 amino acids from the cysteine to the phenylalanine. Only the CDR3 region is kept as DNA, spanning 45 bases read in frame from base 1. CDR1 and CDR2 (LGHNT, FRNRAP) derive from the germline V gene. General study outcomes and caveats: In both this cohort and an independent roughly 330-donor cohort, the cumulative frequency of public TCR beta family members distinguished carriers of CMV infection plus the relevant HLA type. The ex vivo response was dominated by HLA-C-restricted CMV-specific TCR beta clonotypes, which also provided the single most frequent clonotype in two of eight donors.

The reads were generated on an Illumina HiSeq 1500. TCRdb reran the public reads through fastp at Q25 and MiXCR, keeping productive beta chains. CDR3 protein sequences are deduplicated, and each keeps its most common genes and DNA. For this sample there are about 450,000 distinct CDR3 sequences; approximately 33% appear just once. The ten largest clones represent roughly 13% of the sample. Specimen: PBMCs. This sequence originates from a human donor in good health (CMV status not recorded). Some clones in this sample may be carry-over from other donors' samples. The chain couples TRBV12-5 to TRBJ2-2, with a tentative D gene TRBD1 over 5 matching bases. The nucleotides are TGTGCTAGTGGTTTGGGGCAGGGAAAGGTCGGGGAGCTGTTTTTT. Its product reads: CASGLGQGKVGELFF.